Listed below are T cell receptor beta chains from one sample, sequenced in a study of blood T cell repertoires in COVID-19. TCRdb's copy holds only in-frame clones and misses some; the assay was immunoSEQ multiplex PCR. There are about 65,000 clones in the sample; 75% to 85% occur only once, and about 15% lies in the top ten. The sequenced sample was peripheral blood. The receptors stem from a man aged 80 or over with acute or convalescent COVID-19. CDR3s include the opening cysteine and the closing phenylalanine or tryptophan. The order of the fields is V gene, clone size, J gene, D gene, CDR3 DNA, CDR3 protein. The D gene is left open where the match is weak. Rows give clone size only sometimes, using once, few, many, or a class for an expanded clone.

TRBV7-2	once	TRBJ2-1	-	TGTGCCAGCAGCTTAGCGAATGTCGGGAGCCTCTCAAAACAGTTCTTC	CASSLANVGSLSKQFF
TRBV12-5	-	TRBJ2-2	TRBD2	TGTGCTAGTGGGTACACTAGCGGGGGGGCCTACACCGGGGAGCTGTTTTTT	CASGYTSGGAYTGELFF
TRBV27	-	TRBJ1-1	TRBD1	TGTGCCAGCAGTTCGATCCGACAGGGGGGAAACACTGAAGCTTTCTTT	CASSSIRQGGNTEAFF
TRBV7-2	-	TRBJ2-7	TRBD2	TGTGCCAGCAGCTTAGCTCCTAGCGGCGCTTACGAGCAGTACTTC	CASSLAPSGAYEQYF
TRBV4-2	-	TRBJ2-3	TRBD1	TGTGCCAGCAGCCAGGGACAGGGTACGCAGTATTTT	CASSQGQGTQYF
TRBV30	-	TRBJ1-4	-	TGTGCCCACGCTGGGGGGTCTAATGAAAAACTGTTTTTT	CAHAGGSNEKLFF
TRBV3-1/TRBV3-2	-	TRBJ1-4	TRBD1	TGTGCCAGCAGCCAAGACAGGGGGGCTGAAAAACTGTTTTTT	CASSQDRGAEKLFF
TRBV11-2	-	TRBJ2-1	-	TGTGCCAGCAGCTCCAGCGGATTCTCCTACAATGAGCAGTTCTTC	CASSSSGFSYNEQFF
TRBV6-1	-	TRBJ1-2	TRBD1	TGTGCCAGCAGTGAAGCCGGAACAGGGGGCTCTGGCTACACCTTC	CASSEAGTGGSGYTF
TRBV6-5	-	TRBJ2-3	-	TGTGCCAGCACTTCTCCGGGGACAGATACGCAGTATTTT	CASTSPGTDTQYF
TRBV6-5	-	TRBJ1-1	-	TGTGCCAGCAGCCGCCCAGGGAACACTGAAGCTTTCTTT	CASSRPGNTEAFF
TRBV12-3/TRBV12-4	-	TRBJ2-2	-	TGTGCCAGCAAACACCCGAACACCGGGGAGCTGTTTTTT	CASKHPNTGELFF
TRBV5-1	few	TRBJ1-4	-	TGCGCCAGCAGGCGATACTACCGTGCCGCAACTAATGAAAAACTGTTTTTT	CASRRYYRAATNEKLFF
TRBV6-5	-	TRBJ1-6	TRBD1	TGTGCCAGCAGGGCCGACAGGGTTAATTCACCCCTCCACTTT	CASRADRVNSPLHF
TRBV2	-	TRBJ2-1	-	TGTGCCAGCAGTGAGTCCAGGCGGGCGGACCACAATGAGCAGTTCTTC	CASSESRRADHNEQFF
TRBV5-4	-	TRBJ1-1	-	TGTGCCAGCAGCTTGAATAGGGGAATGAACACTGAAGCTTTCTTT	CASSLNRGMNTEAFF
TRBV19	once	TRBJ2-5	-	TGTGCCAGTAGTACCAGGGTACAAGAGACCCAGTACTTC	CASSTRVQETQYF
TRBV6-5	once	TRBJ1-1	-	TGTGCCAGCACCCGCCTGTCGGGGAACACTGAAGCTTTCTTT	CASTRLSGNTEAFF
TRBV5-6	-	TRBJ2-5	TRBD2	TGTGCCAGCAGGCCTAGCGGGGGGAAGACCCAGTACTTC	CASRPSGGKTQYF
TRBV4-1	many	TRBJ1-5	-	TGCGCCAGCAGCCCTCAACCACAGGGAGATTACAATCAGCCCCAGCATTTT	CASSPQPQGDYNQPQHF
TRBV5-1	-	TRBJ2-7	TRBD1	TGCGCCAGCAGCTTTAGGACAGGACTTAACGAGCAGTACTTC	CASSFRTGLNEQYF
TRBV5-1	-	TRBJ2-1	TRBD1	TGCGCCAGCAGCTTGGCACCGGGACAGGGGGCTTTACAGTTCTTC	CASSLAPGQGALQFF
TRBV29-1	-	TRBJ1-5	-	TGCAGCGTTGTAGATGGGGCCAATCAGCCCCAGCATTTT	CSVVDGANQPQHF
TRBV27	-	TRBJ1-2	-	TGTGCCAGCAGTTTGGAGGGCCGGGGCTACACCTTC	CASSLEGRGYTF
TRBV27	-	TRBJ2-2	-	TGTGCCACCGCCAGACAGAATAACCCCGGGGAGCTGTTTTTT	CATARQNNPGELFF
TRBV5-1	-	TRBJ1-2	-	TGCGCCAGCAGCTTGGCAGGACTCTATGGCTACACCTTC	CASSLAGLYGYTF
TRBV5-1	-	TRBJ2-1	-	TGCGCCAGCAGCTTGAGGCGTCTAGCGCCCCACAATGAGCAGTTCTTC	CASSLRRLAPHNEQFF
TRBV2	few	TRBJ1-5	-	TGTGCCAGCACCTTTCAGGGGAATCAGCCCCAGCATTTT	CASTFQGNQPQHF
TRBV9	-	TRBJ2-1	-	TGTGCCAGCAGCGTCCGTGGGGGGTACAATGAGCAGTTCTTC	CASSVRGGYNEQFF
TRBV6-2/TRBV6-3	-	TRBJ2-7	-	TGTGCCAGCAGTTATACAGGGAGCTCCTACGAGCAGTACTTC	CASSYTGSSYEQYF
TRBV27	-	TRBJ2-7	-	TGTGCCAGCAGGGACTTGCTCTCCTACGAGCAGTACTTC	CASRDLLSYEQYF
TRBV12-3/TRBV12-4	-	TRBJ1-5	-	TGTGCCAGCAGCCTCGACAGGAATCAGCCCCAGCATTTT	CASSLDRNQPQHF
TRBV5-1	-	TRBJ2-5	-	TGCGCCAGCAGCTTGGAAGGACAGCCCAAAACCCAACAAGAGACCCAGTACTTC	CASSLEGQPKTQQETQYF
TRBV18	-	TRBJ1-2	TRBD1	TGTGCCAGCTCAGTTAACGGACCCGGGACAGGGGGCTATGGCTACACCTTC	CASSVNGPGTGGYGYTF
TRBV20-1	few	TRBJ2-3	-	TGCAGTGCTAGTAAGGGGCGGGGGCAAAGCACAGATACGCAGTATTTT	CSASKGRGQSTDTQYF
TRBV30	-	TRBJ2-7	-	TGTGCCTGGAGGCCGGGTCCTGGGGGGTACGAGCAGTACTTC	CAWRPGPGGYEQYF
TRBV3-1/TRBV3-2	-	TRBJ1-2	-	TGTGCCAGCAGCCAAGTAAAGAGGAATGGCTACACCTTC	CASSQVKRNGYTF
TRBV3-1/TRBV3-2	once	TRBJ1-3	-	TGTGCCAGCAGCTTCGGTTCTCGGGTGACGGGAAACACCATATATTTT	CASSFGSRVTGNTIYF
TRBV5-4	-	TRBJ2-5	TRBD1	TGTGCCAGCAGCTTGGGGACAGGTACAGAGACCCAGTACTTC	CASSLGTGTETQYF
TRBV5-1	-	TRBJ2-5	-	TGCGCCAGCAGCTTGGTCGGAGGGAACATGCCAGAGACCCAGTACTTC	CASSLVGGNMPETQYF
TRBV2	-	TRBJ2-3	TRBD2	TGTGCCAGCAGTAGTGCGGGGGGGCCATATACGCAGTATTTT	CASSSAGGPYTQYF
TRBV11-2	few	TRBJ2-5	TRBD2	TGTGCCAGCAGCTTAGTCTCCAGCGGGGGTACCGGCAAGGAAGAGACCCAGTACTTC	CASSLVSSGGTGKEETQYF
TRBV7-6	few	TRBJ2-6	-	TGTGCCAGCGGGTCGGGCGGGGTGAGGTTGGCTGGGGCCAACGTCCTGACTTTC	CASGSGGVRLAGANVLTF
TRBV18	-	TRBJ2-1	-	TGTGCCAGCTCACCACAAGGAGCGTTTCGGGATGAGCAGTTCTTC	CASSPQGAFRDEQFF
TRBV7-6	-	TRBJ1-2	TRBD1	TGTGCCAGCAGCTCCCCCGACAGGGCAAACTATGGCTACACCTTC	CASSSPDRANYGYTF
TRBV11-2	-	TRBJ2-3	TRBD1	TGTGCCAGCAACAATGGACAGGGCCTCGCAGATACGCAGTATTTT	CASNNGQGLADTQYF
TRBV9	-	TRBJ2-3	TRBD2	TGTGCCAGCAGCGCCCCGACTAGCGGGGGTAGCACAGATACGCAGTATTTT	CASSAPTSGGSTDTQYF
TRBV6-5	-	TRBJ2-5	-	TGTGCCAGCAGTCTACAGGGTTTTGGCGAGACCCAGTACTTC	CASSLQGFGETQYF
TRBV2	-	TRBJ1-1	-	TGTGCCAGCAGCGGGATAGATCTTTACACTGAAGCTTTCTTT	CASSGIDLYTEAFF
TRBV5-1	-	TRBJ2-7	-	TGCGCCAGCAGCTTGGATCCGGGCTCCTACGAGCAGTACTTC	CASSLDPGSYEQYF
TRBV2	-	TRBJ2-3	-	TGTGCCAGCAGTGATTACCAGGGGTACACAGATACGCAGTATTTT	CASSDYQGYTDTQYF
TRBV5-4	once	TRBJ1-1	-	TGTGCCAGTCATGTGGGAGGGAACACTGAAGCTTTCTTT	CASHVGGNTEAFF
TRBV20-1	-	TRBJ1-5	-	TGCAGTGCAGCGGGGGAGCCCCAGCATTTT	CSAAGEPQHF
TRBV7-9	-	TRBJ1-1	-	TGTGCCAGCAGCTCAGGATACACTGAAGCTTTCTTT	CASSSGYTEAFF
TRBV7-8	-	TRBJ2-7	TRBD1	TGTGCCAGCAGCTGGGGACAGTCCTTTTCCTACGAGCAGTACTTC	CASSWGQSFSYEQYF